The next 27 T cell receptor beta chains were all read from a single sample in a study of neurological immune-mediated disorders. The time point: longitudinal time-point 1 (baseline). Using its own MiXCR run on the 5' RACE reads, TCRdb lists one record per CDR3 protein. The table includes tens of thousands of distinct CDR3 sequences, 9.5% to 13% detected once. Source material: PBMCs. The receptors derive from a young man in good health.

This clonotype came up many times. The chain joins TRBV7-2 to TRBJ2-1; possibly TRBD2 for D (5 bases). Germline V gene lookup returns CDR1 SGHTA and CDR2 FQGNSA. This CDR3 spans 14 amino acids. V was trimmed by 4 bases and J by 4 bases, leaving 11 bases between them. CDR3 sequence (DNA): TGTGCCAGCAGCTCACCTACTAGTTACAATGAGCAGTTCTTC. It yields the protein CASSSPTSYNEQFF.

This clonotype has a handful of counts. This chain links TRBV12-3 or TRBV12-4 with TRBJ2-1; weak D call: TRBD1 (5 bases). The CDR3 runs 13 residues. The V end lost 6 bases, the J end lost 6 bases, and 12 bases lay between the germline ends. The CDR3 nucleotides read TGTGCCAGCAGCCTCCAGACAGTCAATGAGCAGTTCTTC. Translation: CASSLQTVNEQFF.

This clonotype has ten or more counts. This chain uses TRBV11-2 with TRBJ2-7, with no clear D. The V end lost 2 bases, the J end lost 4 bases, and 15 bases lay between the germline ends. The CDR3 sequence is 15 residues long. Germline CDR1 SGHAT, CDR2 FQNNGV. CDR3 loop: CASSLRPIGPYEQYF. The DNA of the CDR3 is TGTGCCAGCAGCTTACGGCCCATTGGGCCTTACGAGCAGTACTTC.

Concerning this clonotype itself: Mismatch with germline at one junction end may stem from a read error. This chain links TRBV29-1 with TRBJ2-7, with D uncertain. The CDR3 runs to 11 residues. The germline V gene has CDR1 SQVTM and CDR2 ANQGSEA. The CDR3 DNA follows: TGCTGCGTTGAAGGGACCTACGAGCAGTACTTC. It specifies CCVEGTYEQYF.

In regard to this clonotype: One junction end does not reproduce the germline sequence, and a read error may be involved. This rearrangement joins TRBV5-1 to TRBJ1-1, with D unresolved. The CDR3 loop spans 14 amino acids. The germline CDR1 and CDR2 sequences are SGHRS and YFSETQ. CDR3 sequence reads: CASSLEAANTKALF. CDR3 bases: TGCGCCAGCAGCTTGGAGGCAGCGAACACTAAAGCTTTGTTT.

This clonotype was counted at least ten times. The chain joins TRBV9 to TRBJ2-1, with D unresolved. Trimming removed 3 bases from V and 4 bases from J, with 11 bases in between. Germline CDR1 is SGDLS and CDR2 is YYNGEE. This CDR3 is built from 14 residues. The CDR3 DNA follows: TGTGCCAGCAGCGACGGAAGCCCATACAATGAGCAGTTCTTC. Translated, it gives CASSDGSPYNEQFF.

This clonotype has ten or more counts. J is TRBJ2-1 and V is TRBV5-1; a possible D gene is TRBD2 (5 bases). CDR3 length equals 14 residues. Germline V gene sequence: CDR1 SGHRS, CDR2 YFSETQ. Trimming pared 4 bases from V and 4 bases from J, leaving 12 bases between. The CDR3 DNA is TGCGCCAGCAGCCGGCGGGCGAAATACAATGAGCAGTTCTTC. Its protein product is CASSRRAKYNEQFF. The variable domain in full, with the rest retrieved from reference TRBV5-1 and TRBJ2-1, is KAGVTQTPRYLIKTRGQQVTLSCSPISGHRSVSWYQQTPGQGLQFLFEYFSETQRNKGNFPGRFSGRQFSNSRSEMNVSTLELGDSALYLCASSRRAKYNEQFFGPGTRLTVL.

In DNA form, the CDR3 reads TGCAGTGCTAGTCCACCCAGTGTTCCCAAAAACATTCAGTACTTC. It translates to CSASPPSVPKNIQYF. The gene calls are TRBV20-1 and TRBJ2-4; D is undetermined. V was trimmed by 3 bases and J by 2 bases, leaving 14 bases between them. CDR1 is DFQATT, CDR2 SNEGSKA, per germline (reference sequence). The CDR3 consists of 15 residues.

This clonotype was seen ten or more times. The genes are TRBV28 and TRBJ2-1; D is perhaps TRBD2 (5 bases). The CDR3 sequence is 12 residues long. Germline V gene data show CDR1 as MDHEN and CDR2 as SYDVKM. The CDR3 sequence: CASLSGYNEQFF. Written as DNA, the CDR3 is TGTGCGAGCCTAAGCGGTTACAATGAGCAGTTCTTC.

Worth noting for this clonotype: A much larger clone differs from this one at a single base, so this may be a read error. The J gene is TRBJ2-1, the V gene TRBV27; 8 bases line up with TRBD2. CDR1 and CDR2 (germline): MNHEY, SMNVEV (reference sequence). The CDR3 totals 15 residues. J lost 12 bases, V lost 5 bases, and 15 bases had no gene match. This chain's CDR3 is CASSTLAGLKDGQFF. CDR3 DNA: TGTGCCAGCAGTACCTTAGCGGGACTCAAGGATGGGCAGTTCTTC.

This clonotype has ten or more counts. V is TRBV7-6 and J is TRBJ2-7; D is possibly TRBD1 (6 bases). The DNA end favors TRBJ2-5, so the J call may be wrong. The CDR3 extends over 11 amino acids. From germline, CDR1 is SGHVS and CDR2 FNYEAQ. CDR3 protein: CASSSTGTQYF. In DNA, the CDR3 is TGTGCCAGCAGCTCGACAGGGACCCAGTACTTC.

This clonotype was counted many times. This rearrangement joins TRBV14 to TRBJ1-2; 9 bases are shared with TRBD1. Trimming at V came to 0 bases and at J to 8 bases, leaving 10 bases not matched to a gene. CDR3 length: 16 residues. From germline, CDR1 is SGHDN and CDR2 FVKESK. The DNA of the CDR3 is TGTGCCAGCAGCCAAGAGGGGAACAGGGGGCAGAGGGGCTACACCTTC. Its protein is CASSQEGNRGQRGYTF. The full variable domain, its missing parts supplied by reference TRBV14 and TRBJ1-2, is EAGVTQFPSHSVIEKGQTVTLRCDPISGHDNLYWYRRVMGKEIKFLLHFVKESKQDESGMPNNRFLAERTGGTYSTLKVQPAELEDSGVYFCASSQEGNRGQRGYTFGSGTRLTVV.

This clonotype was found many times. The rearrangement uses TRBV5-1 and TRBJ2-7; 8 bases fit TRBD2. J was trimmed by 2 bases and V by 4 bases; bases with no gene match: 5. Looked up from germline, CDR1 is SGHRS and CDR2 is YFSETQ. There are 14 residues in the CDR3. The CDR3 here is CASSPGGRTYEQYF. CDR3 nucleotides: TGCGCCAGCAGCCCGGGCGGGAGGACCTACGAGCAGTACTTC.

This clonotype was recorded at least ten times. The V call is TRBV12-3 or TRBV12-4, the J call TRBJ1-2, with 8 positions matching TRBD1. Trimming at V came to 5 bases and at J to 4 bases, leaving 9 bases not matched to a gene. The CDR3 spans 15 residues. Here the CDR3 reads CASSPQGTGPYGYTF. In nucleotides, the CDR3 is TGTGCCAGCAGTCCCCAAGGGACAGGACCCTATGGCTACACCTTC.

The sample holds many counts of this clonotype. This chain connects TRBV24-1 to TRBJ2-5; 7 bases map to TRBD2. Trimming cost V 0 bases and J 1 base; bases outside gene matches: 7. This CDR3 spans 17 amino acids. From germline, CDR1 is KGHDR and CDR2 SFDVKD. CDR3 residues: CATSDLKSSGLQETQYF. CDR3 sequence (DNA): TGTGCCACCAGTGATTTGAAGTCTAGCGGCCTCCAAGAGACCCAGTACTTC.

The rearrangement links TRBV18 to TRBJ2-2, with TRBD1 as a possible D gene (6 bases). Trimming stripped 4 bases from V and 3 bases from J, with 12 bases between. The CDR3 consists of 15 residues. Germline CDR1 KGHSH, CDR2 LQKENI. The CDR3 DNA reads TGTGCCAGCTCACTAGGACAGACCCACACCGGGGAGCTGTTTTTT. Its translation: CASSLGQTHTGELFF.

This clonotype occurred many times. DNA for the CDR3: TGTGCCAGCAGCACCTACGGCGGCGGGGCCAGCAATCAGCCCCAGCATTTT. It yields the protein CASSTYGGGASNQPQHF. The chain links TRBV7-2 to TRBJ1-5, with D perhaps matching TRBD1 (5 bases). Trimming left V 5 bases short and J 1 base short, with 18 bases between. Germline CDR1 and CDR2: SGHTA and FQGNSA. This CDR3 is 17 amino acids long.

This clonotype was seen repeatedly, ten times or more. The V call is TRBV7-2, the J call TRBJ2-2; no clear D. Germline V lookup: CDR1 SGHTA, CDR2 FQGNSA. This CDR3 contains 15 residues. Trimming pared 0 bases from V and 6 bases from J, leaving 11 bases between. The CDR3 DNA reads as TGTGCCAGCAGCTTAGCGGGTGGAGTCGCCGGGGAGCTGTTTTTT. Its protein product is CASSLAGGVAGELFF.

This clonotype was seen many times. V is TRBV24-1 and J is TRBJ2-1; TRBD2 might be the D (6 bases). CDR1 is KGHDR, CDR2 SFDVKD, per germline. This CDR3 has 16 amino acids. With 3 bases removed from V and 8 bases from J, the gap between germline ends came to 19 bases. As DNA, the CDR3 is TGTGCCACCAGTGATGCGGGAAACAAGAAGTACGATGAGCAGTTCTTC. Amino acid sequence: CATSDAGNKKYDEQFF.

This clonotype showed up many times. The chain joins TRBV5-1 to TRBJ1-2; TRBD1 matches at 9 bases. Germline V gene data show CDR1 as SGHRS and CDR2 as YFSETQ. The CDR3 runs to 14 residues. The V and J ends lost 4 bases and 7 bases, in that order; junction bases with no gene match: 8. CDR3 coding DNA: TGCGCCAGCAGCCTCCGGACAGGGGACGGTGGCTACACCTTC. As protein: CASSLRTGDGGYTF.

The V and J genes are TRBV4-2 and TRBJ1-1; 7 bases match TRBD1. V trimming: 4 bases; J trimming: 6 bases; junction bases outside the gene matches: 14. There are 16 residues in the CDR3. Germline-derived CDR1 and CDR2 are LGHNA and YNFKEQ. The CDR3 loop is CASSPSDRADFAEAFF. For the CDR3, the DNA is TGTGCCAGCAGCCCTTCTGACAGGGCGGATTTCGCTGAAGCTTTCTTT.

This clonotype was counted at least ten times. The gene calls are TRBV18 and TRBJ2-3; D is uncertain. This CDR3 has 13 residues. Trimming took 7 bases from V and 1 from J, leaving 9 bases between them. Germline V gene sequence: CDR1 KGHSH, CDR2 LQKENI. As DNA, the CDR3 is TGTGCCAGCTACAGATCCGGCACAGATACGCAGTATTTT. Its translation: CASYRSGTDTQYF.

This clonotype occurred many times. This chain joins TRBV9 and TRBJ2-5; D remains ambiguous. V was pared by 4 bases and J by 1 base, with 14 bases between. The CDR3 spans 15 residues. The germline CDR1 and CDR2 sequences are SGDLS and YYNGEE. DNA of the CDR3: TGTGCCAGCAGCTTTCAACCGGGCCTCCAAGAGACCCAGTACTTC. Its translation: CASSFQPGLQETQYF. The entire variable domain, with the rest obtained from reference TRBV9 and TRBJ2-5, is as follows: DSGVTQTPKHLITATGQRVTLRCSPRSGDLSVYWYQQSLDQGLQFLIQYYNGEERAKGNILERFSAQQFPDLHSELNLSSLELGDSALYFCASSFQPGLQETQYFGPGTRLLVL.

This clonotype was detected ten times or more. CDR3 protein: CASSLPTGANEKLFF. CDR3 sequence (DNA): TGCGCCAGCAGCTTGCCTACAGGGGCTAATGAAAAACTGTTTTTT. The chain is built from TRBV5-1 and TRBJ1-4, with 7 positions matching TRBD1. Per germline, CDR1 SGHRS and CDR2 YFSETQ. V trimming: 1 base; J trimming: 3 bases; junction bases outside the gene matches: 3. This CDR3 is 15 amino acids long.

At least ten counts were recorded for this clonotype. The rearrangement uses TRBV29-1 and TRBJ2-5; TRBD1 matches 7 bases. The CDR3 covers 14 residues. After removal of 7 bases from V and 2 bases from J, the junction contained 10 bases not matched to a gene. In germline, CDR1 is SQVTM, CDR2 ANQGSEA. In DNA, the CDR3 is TGCAGCGCAAGGGACAGAGGAGCTCAAGAGACCCAGTACTTC. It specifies CSARDRGAQETQYF.

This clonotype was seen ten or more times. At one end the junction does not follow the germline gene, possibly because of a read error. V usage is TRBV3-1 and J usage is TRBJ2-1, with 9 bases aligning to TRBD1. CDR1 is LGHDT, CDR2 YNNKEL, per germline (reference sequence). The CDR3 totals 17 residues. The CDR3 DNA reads TGTGCCAGCAGCCAAGCGGGACAGGGTTTCTCCTACAATGAGCGGTTCTTC. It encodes CASSQAGQGFSYNERFF.

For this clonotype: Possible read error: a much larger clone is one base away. The CDR3 nucleotides read TGTGCCAGCAGTGTGTCCCTCGCGGACAATGAGCAGTTCTTC. Encoded protein: CASSVSLADNEQFF. V and J are TRBV28 and TRBJ2-1; the D is unclear. The CDR3 is 14 amino acids. Germline CDR1 reads MDHEN; CDR2 reads SYDVKM. V was pared by 5 bases and J by 5 bases, with 13 bases between.